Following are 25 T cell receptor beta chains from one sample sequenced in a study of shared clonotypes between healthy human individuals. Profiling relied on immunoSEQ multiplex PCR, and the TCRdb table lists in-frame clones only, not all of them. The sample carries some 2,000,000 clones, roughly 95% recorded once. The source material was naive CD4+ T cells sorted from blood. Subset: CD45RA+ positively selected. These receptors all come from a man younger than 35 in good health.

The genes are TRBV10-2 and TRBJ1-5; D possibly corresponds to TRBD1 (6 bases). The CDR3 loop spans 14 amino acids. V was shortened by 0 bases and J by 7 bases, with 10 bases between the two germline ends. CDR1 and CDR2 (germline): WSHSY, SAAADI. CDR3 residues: CASSESGARQPQHF. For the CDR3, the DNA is TGCGCCAGCAGTGAGTCGGGGGCGAGGCAGCCCCAGCATTTT.

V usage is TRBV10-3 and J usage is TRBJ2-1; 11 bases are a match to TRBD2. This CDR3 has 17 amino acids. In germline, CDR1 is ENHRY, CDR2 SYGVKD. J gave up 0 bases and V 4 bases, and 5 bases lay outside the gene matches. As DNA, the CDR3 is TGTGCCATCAGTGTAGCTAGCGGGAGGAGCTCCTACAATGAGCAGTTCTTC. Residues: CAISVASGRSSYNEQFF.

The CDR3 here is CASRDMPFVDALSNEQFF. The CDR3 coding sequence is TGCGCCAGCCGAGACATGCCCTTCGTGGACGCTCTCTCCAATGAGCAGTTCTTC. The rearrangement links TRBV5-1 to TRBJ2-1; D not certain. Trimming removed 7 bases at V and 6 bases at J, with 29 bases between. Germline CDR1 reads SGHRS; CDR2 reads YFSETQ. The CDR3 loop spans 18 amino acids.

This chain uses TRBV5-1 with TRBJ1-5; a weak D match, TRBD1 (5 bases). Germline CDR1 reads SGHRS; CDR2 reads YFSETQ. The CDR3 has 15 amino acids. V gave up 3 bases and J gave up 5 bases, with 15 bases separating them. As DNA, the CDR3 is TGCGCCAGCAGCTGGGGACTCCTAGAGGATCAGCCCCAGCATTTT. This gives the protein CASSWGLLEDQPQHF. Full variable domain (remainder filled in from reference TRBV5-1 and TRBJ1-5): KAGVTQTPRYLIKTRGQQVTLSCSPISGHRSVSWYQQTPGQGLQFLFEYFSETQRNKGNFPGRFSGRQFSNSRSEMNVSTLELGDSALYLCASSWGLLEDQPQHFGDGTRLSIL.

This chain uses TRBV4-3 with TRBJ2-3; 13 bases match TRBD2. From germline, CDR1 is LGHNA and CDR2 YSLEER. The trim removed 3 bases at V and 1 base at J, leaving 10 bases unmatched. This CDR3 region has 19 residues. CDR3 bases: TGCGCCAGCAGCCACGTACTAGCGGGAGGGCCCTCCGGCACAGATACGCAGTATTTT. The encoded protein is CASSHVLAGGPSGTDTQYF.

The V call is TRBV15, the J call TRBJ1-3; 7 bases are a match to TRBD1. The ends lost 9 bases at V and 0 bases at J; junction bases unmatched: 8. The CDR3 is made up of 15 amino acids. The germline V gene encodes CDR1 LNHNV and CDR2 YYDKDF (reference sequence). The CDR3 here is CATKIGTASGNTIYF. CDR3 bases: TGTGCCACTAAGATCGGGACAGCCTCTGGAAACACCATATATTTT.

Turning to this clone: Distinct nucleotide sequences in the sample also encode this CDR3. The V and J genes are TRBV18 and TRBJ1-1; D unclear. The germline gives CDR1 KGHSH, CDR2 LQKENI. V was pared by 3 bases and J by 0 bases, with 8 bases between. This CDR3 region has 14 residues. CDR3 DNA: TGTGCCAGCTCACCGCCCGGCCTGAACACTGAAGCTTTCTTT. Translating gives CASSPPGLNTEAFF.

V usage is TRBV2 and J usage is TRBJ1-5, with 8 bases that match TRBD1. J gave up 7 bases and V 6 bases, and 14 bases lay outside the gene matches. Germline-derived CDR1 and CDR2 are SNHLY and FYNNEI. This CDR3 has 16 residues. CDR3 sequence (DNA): TGTGCCAGCAGAGTCGAATGGGACAGGTACTCCCAGCCCCAGCATTTT. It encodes CASRVEWDRYSQPQHF.

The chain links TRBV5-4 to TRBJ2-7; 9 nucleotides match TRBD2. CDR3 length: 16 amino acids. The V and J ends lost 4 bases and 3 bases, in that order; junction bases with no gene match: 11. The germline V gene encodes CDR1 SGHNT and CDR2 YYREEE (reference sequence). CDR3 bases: TGTGCCAGCAGCGAGGCCCTAGCGGGATTTAGCTACGAGCAGTACTTC. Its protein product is CASSEALAGFSYEQYF.

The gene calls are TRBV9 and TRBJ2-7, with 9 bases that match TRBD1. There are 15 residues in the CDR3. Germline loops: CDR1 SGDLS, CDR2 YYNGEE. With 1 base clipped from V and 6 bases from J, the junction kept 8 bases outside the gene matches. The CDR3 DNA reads TGTGCCAGCAGCGTATGGGACAGGGCACACAGCGAGCAGTACTTC. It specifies CASSVWDRAHSEQYF.

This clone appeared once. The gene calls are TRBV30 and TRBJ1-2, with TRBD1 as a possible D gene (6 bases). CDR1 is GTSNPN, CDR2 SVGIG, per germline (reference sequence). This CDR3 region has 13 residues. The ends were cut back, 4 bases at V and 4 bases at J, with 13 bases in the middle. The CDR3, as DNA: TGTGCCTGGATTTCTGACAGGCTCTATGGCTACACCTTC. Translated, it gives CAWISDRLYGYTF.

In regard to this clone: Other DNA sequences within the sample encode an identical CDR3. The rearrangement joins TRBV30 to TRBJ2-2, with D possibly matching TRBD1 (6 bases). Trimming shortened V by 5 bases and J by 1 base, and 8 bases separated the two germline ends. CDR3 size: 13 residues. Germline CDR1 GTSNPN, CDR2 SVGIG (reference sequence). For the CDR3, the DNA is TGTGCCTGGTCGACAGGGAACACCGGGGAGCTGTTTTTT. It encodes CAWSTGNTGELFF.

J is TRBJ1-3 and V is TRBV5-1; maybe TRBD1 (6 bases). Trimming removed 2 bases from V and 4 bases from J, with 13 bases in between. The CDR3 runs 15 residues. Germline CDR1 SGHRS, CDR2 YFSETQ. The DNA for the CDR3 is TGCGCCAGCAGCTTAGACACAGGGATCGGAAACACCATATATTTT. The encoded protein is CASSLDTGIGNTIYF.

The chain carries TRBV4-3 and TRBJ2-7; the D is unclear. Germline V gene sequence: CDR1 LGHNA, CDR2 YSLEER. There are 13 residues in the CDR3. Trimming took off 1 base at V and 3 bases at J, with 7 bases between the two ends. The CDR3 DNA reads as TGCGCCAGCAGCCAAGCTTTGAACTACGAGCAGTACTTC. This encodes CASSQALNYEQYF.

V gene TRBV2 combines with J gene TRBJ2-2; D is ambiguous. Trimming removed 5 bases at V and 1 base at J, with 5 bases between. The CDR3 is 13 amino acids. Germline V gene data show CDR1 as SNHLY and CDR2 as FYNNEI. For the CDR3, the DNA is TGTGCCAGCAGTACTCGGAACACCGGGGAGCTGTTTTTT. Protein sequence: CASSTRNTGELFF.

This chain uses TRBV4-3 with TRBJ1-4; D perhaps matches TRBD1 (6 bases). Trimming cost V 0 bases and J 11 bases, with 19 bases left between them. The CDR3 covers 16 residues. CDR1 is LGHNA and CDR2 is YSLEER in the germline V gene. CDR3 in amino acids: CASSQEPNRVGGKLFF. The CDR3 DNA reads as TGCGCCAGCAGCCAAGAACCCAACAGGGTCGGGGGGAAACTGTTTTTT.

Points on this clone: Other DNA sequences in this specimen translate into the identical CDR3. The CDR3 coding sequence is TGTGCCAGCAGCGTACTTGGCGGGGGCAACACCGGGGAGCTGTTTTTT. Encoded protein: CASSVLGGGNTGELFF. The V and J genes are TRBV9 and TRBJ2-2; D possibly corresponds to TRBD2 (7 bases). V shed 1 base and J shed 2 bases, with 12 bases lying between them. The CDR3 is 16 amino acids. The germline V gene has CDR1 SGDLS and CDR2 YYNGEE.

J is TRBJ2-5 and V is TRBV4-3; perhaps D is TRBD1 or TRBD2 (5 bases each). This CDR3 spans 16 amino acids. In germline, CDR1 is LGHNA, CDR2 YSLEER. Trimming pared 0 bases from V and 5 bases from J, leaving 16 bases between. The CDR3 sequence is CASSQDRDGLLETQYF. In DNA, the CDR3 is TGCGCCAGCAGCCAAGACCGGGACGGTCTATTGGAGACCCAGTACTTC.

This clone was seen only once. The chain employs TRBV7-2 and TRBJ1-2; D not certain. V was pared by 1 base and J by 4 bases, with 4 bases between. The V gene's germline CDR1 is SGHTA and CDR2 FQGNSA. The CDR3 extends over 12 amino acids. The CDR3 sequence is CASSLEAYGYTF. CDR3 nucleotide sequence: TGTGCCAGCAGCTTAGAGGCCTATGGCTACACCTTC.

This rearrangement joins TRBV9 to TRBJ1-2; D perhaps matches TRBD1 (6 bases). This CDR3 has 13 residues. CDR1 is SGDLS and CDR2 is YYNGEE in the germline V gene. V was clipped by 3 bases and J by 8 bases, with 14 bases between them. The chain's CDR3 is CASSATGLGGYTF. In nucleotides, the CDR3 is TGTGCCAGCAGCGCAACAGGGTTGGGGGGCTACACCTTC.

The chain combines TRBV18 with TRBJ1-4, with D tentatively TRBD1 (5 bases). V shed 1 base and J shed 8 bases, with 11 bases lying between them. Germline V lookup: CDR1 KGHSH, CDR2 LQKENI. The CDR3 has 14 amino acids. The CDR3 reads CASSPQGKEEKLFF. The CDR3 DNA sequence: TGTGCCAGCTCACCACAGGGGAAGGAGGAAAAACTGTTTTTT.

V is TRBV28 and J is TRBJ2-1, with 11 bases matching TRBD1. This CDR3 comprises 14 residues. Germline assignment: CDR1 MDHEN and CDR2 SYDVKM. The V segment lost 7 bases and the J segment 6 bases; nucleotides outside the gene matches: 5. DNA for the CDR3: TGTGCCAGCAACGGGGGGACAGGGGGCAATGAGCAGTTCTTC. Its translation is CASNGGTGGNEQFF.

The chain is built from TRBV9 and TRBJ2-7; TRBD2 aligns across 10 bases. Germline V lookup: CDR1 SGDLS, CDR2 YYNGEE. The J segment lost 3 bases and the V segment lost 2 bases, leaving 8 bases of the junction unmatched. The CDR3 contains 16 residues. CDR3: CASSVGPSGSVYEQYF. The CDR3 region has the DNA TGTGCCAGCAGCGTGGGTCCTAGCGGGAGTGTCTACGAGCAGTACTTC.

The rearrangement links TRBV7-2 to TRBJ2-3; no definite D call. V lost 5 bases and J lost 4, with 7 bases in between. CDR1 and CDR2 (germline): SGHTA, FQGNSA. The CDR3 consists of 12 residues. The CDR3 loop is CASSPVADTQYF. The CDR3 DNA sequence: TGTGCCAGCAGCCCTGTGGCAGATACGCAGTATTTT. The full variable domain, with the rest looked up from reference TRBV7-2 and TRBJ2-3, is GAGVSQSPSNKVTEKGKDVELRCDPISGHTALYWYRQSLGQGLEFLIYFQGNSAPDKSGLPSDRFSAERTGGSVSTLTIQRTQQEDSAVYLCASSPVADTQYFGPGTRLTVL.

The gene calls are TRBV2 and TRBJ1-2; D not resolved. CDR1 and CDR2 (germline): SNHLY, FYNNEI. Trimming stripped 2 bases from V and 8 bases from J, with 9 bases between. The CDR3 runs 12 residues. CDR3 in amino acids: CASSEIGRGYTF. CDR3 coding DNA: TGTGCCAGCAGTGAAATAGGTCGGGGCTACACCTTC.